The sequence of this T cell receptor beta chain was determined in a study of T cell responses to AZD1222 COVID-19 vaccine. Produced via immunoSEQ multiplex PCR; TCRdb's table is partial and in-frame only. Of some 130,000 clones in the sample, about nine tenths were seen once. Whole-study findings and limits: Among the donors, most were white British and more were female, and clonal diversity was possibly underestimated. None of the repertoires were sampled until the peak T cell response had passed. Among AZD1222 vaccinees, only six or seven were seropositive at baseline. Spike was spanned by vaccine-associated CD4 TCRs, with dominance at 160-218 and 743-854.

The CDR3 length is 13 residues. Trimming removed 1 base at V and 5 bases at J, with 8 bases between. Germline CDR1 is MNHEY and CDR2 is SMNVEV (reference sequence). For this clone: What it binds is not known.

The sequenced sample was peripheral blood, obtained on day 0 of MenACWY control vaccination. V and J are TRBV27 and TRBJ1-2, with D possibly being TRBD1 (6 bases). This clonotype was sampled from an adult in good health. The CDR3 DNA reads TGTGCCAGCAGTTTATGGCAGGGGTATGGCTACACCTTC. Protein product: CASSLWQGYGYTF.